This T cell receptor (beta chain) was retrieved from a study of prognosis after radiotherapy for stage I lung cancer. It was by two-round multiplex PCR that TCR beta CDR3 was amplified from genomic DNA. Primers were specific to each TRBV and TRBJ gene in first-round PCR. TCRdb fed the multiplex PCR reads into MiXCR, producing one record per CDR3 protein. The sample consists of fewer than 40,000 distinct CDR3 sequences, roughly 40% of them appearing once. With 3 bases removed from V and 0 bases from J, the gap between germline ends came to 9 bases. Germline CDR1 is SGHRS and CDR2 is YFSETQ. The CDR3 loop spans 15 amino acids.

This chain joins TRBV5-1 and TRBJ2-2; tentatively, D is TRBD2 (6 bases). The sequenced sample was PBMCs, obtained before or after stereotactic body radiation therapy (not recorded which). The TCR sequence derives from a donor over 45 with non-small cell lung cancer. The CDR3 DNA sequence: TGCGCCAGCAGCTCTCTAGCGTCGAACACCGGGGAGCTGTTTTTT. As protein: CASSSLASNTGELFF.